These 27 T cell receptor beta chains originate from one sample sequenced in a study of T cells in Graves' hyperthyroidism and ophthalmopathy. The investigators amplified TCR beta CDR3 regions from RNA transcripts. An initial round of RT-PCR targeting the TCR CDR3 relied on the HTBI primer set. TCRdb fed the multiplex PCR reads into MiXCR, producing one record per CDR3 protein. The sample yields about 840,000 distinct CDR3 sequences, around 39% seen once. The specimen was blood. Receptor source: a man between 18 and 29 years old with Graves' hyperthyroidism.

This clonotype was picked up many times. V gene TRBV7-9 combines with J gene TRBJ1-1; perhaps TRBD1 as D (5 bases). CDR3 length: 14 amino acids. Germline V lookup: CDR1 SEHNR, CDR2 FQNEAQ (reference sequence). V shed 3 bases and J shed 0 bases, with 8 bases lying between them. Here the CDR3 reads CASSLPGLNTEAFF. The CDR3 DNA follows: TGTGCCAGCAGCTTGCCAGGGTTGAACACTGAAGCTTTCTTT.

CDR3 DNA sequence: TGCGCCAGCAGCTTGAACGGGGGGGGGGAGACCCAGTACTTC. Its protein product is CASSLNGGGETQYF. This sequence joins TRBV5-1 and TRBJ2-5; 8 bases align to TRBD2. J was trimmed by 5 bases and V by 1 base; bases with no gene match: 4. The CDR3 is made up of 14 amino acids. The V gene's germline CDR1 is SGHRS and CDR2 YFSETQ.

This chain joins TRBV6-5 and TRBJ1-6; 7 positions agree with TRBD1. This CDR3 is 15 amino acids long. Germline assignment: CDR1 MNHEY and CDR2 SVGAGI. V lost 6 bases to trimming and J lost 7 bases; unmatched junction nucleotides: 9. CDR3 amino acids: CASSRDSRDNSPLHF. CDR3 nucleotides: TGTGCCAGCAGCCGGGACAGTCGTGACAATTCACCCCTCCACTTT.

This clonotype was recorded at least ten times. The junction departs from germline at one end; a sequencing error may be responsible. The chain links TRBV12-3 or TRBV12-4 to TRBJ1-4; the D is unclear. CDR3 size: 13 residues. CDR3 DNA: TGTGCCAGCAGCTTAGAGGCTAATGAAAAACTGTTTTTT. Protein product: CASSLEANEKLFF.

The chain uses TRBV20-1 and TRBJ1-1, with a tentative D call TRBD1 (6 bases). The V end was cut by 1 base, the J end by 7 bases, with 19 bases between. From germline, CDR1 is DFQATT and CDR2 SNEGSKA (reference sequence). The length of the CDR3 is 15 residues. The CDR3: CSARAGTWRPLEAFF. The CDR3 region has the DNA TGCAGTGCTAGAGCCGGGACATGGCGTCCCCTTGAAGCTTTCTTT.

Here the CDR3 reads CASSLTPVEGLTPQYF. CDR3 nucleotide sequence: TGTGCCAGCAGCTTAACCCCTGTTGAGGGGCTTACTCCGCAGTATTTT. The chain combines TRBV7-2 with TRBJ2-3; D tentatively fits TRBD1 or TRBD2 (5 bases each). V was clipped by 2 bases and J by 10 bases, with 22 bases between them. Germline CDR1 and CDR2: SGHTA and FQGNSA. The CDR3 spans 16 residues.

V gene TRBV7-2 combines with J gene TRBJ2-7, with 10 bases aligning to TRBD1. The ends lost 5 bases at V and 4 bases at J; junction bases unmatched: 5. Germline values: CDR1 SGHTA, CDR2 FQGNSA. There are 14 residues in the CDR3. CDR3 coding DNA: TGTGCCAGCAGCACCTGGACAGGGGGTTACGAGCAGTACTTC. The encoded protein is CASSTWTGGYEQYF.

The V gene is TRBV9, the J gene TRBJ2-7, with D possibly TRBD1 on 5 matching bases. The V end lost 4 bases, the J end lost 3 bases, and 17 bases lay between the germline ends. Per germline, CDR1 SGDLS and CDR2 YYNGEE. The CDR3 spans 15 residues. The CDR3 sequence is CASSQGLGLGYEQYF. The CDR3 region has the DNA TGTGCCAGCAGCCAGGGTCTAGGTTTGGGCTACGAGCAGTACTTC.

This clonotype has a handful of counts. The chain links TRBV5-4 to TRBJ2-7; D is ambiguous. Trimming pared 10 bases from V and 6 bases from J, leaving 20 bases between. The CDR3 is made up of 13 amino acids. Germline values: CDR1 SGHNT, CDR2 YYREEE (reference sequence). CDR3 residues: CAYNPGRQGEQYF. For the CDR3, the DNA is TGTGCCTACAACCCCGGCAGGCAAGGCGAGCAGTACTTC.

Ten or more counts support this clonotype. V is TRBV29-1 and J is TRBJ2-5, with 9 bases matching TRBD2. V lost 3 bases to trimming and J lost 5 bases; unmatched junction nucleotides: 7. CDR3 length: 14 amino acids. The germline CDR1 and CDR2 sequences are SQVTM and ANQGSEA. CDR3: CSVDGREGLETQYF. The DNA of the CDR3 is TGCAGCGTTGATGGGCGGGAGGGCCTTGAGACCCAGTACTTC.

This clonotype was seen more than once but under ten times. The chain combines TRBV6-5 with TRBJ1-1; TRBD1 is a possible D gene (5 bases). The germline V gene has CDR1 MNHEY and CDR2 SVGAGI. CDR3 length equals 14 residues. V was pared by 4 bases and J by 1 base, with 10 bases between. CDR3 in amino acids: CASSSDRQNTEAFF. The CDR3 coding sequence is TGTGCCAGCAGTTCCGACAGACAGAACACTGAAGCTTTCTTT.

The V and J genes are TRBV25-1 and TRBJ1-5, with 8 bases lining up with TRBD1. The CDR3 is 12 amino acids. Germline CDR1 reads MGHDK; CDR2 reads SYGVNS. Trimming took 4 bases from V and 15 from J; bases not matched to a gene: 8. DNA for the CDR3: TGTGCCAGCAGTGGCCGGGACAGGTGGTGGCATTTT. It yields the protein CASSGRDRWWHF.

In its sample, this clonotype was seen many times. This chain links TRBV25-1 with TRBJ2-7; 11 bases line up with TRBD1. The J segment lost 5 bases and the V segment lost 1 base, leaving 4 bases of the junction unmatched. The CDR3 extends over 15 amino acids. Germline CDR1 reads MGHDK; CDR2 reads SYGVNS. The CDR3 reads CASSESRTGGDEQYF. DNA of the CDR3: TGTGCCAGCAGTGAATCGAGGACAGGGGGCGACGAGCAGTACTTC.

The chain carries TRBV12-3 or TRBV12-4 and TRBJ1-5, with D unresolved. V was pared by 1 base and J by 0 bases, with 7 bases between. The CDR3 is made up of 15 amino acids. Here the CDR3 reads CASSLGVHSNQPQHF. The CDR3 DNA is TGTGCCAGCAGTTTAGGGGTCCATAGCAATCAGCCCCAGCATTTT.

The chain carries TRBV13 and TRBJ1-3, with a weak D call TRBD1 (5 bases). The V and J ends lost 7 bases and 4 bases respectively, with 11 bases between them. Germline V gene sequence: CDR1 PRHDT, CDR2 FYEKMQ (reference sequence). The CDR3 covers 13 residues. The CDR3, as DNA: TGTGCCAGCAACCAGGGATCCGGAAACACCATATATTTT. Translated: CASNQGSGNTIYF.

This clonotype showed up many times. The V and J genes are TRBV29-1 and TRBJ2-7; no reliable D call. Trimming removed 7 bases from V and 3 bases from J, with 16 bases in between. Germline assignment: CDR1 SQVTM and CDR2 ANQGSEA. This CDR3 is built from 13 residues. The CDR3 is CSAAVGPNYEQYF. In DNA, the CDR3 is TGCAGCGCGGCCGTAGGACCAAACTACGAGCAGTACTTC.

The chain recombines TRBV6-1 with TRBJ1-1; D is possibly TRBD1 (5 bases). Germline CDR1 is MNHNS and CDR2 is SASEGT. This CDR3 has 14 residues. V was trimmed by 0 bases and J by 8 bases, leaving 13 bases between them. CDR3 residues: CASSEASGIGEAFF. For the CDR3, the DNA is TGTGCCAGCAGTGAAGCTTCAGGGATCGGGGAAGCTTTCTTT.

This clonotype has just one count. The V and J genes are TRBV29-1 and TRBJ1-2; 8 bases fit TRBD1. V shed 5 bases, J shed 4 bases, and the junction held 9 bases outside the gene matches. The germline gives CDR1 SQVTM, CDR2 ANQGSEA. CDR3 size: 14 residues. CDR3: CSVTSGTGTYGYTF. The CDR3 nucleotides read TGCAGCGTTACCTCCGGGACAGGAACCTATGGCTACACCTTC.

Only a few counts were recorded for this clonotype. The chain joins TRBV9 to TRBJ2-2; 9 bases map to TRBD1. V lost 3 bases and J lost 7; bases outside the gene matches: 7. Germline V lookup: CDR1 SGDLS, CDR2 YYNGEE. The CDR3 runs to 15 residues. CDR3 sequence (DNA): TGTGCCAGCAGCGACCCCGGGACAGGGTTCGGGGAGCTGTTTTTT. Amino acid sequence: CASSDPGTGFGELFF.

In regard to this clonotype: A clone one base away is much larger, so this may be a read error. This CDR3 reads CASSPSGRGEAFF. The DNA of the CDR3 is TGTGCCAGTAGCCCCTCAGGGAGAGGTGAAGCTTTCTTT. The rearrangement uses TRBV19 and TRBJ1-1; D is possibly TRBD1 (5 bases). This CDR3 contains 13 residues. Deletions cut 6 bases from V and 7 bases from J, with 15 bases between. CDR1 is LNHDA, CDR2 SQIVND, per germline (reference sequence).

This clonotype was detected many times. The chain is built from TRBV25-1 and TRBJ1-1; D ambiguous. V was shortened by 6 bases and J by 1 base, with 18 bases between the two germline ends. Germline V gives CDR1 MGHDK, CDR2 SYGVNS. This CDR3 is built from 16 residues. CDR3 bases: TGTGCCAGCAGCTCGGTGACTGGTCCGACGAACACTGAAGCTTTCTTT. It codes for CASSSVTGPTNTEAFF.

This clonotype was recorded at least ten times. The V and J genes are TRBV7-6 and TRBJ2-7; either TRBD1 or TRBD2 may fit D (5 bases each). This CDR3 is 14 amino acids long. V lost 5 bases to trimming and J lost 3 bases, with 14 bases between them. CDR1 and CDR2 from the germline V gene are SGHVS and FNYEAQ. Written as DNA, the CDR3 is TGTGCCAGCAGCCTGGACGGGACGGGCTACGAGCAGTACTTC. Protein sequence: CASSLDGTGYEQYF.

This clonotype was seen only a few times. CDR3: CASSPGWENQPQHF. CDR3 nucleotides: TGTGCCAGCAGCCCGGGGTGGGAGAATCAGCCCCAGCATTTT. The rearrangement uses TRBV11-2 and TRBJ1-5; D remains ambiguous. The V end was cut by 5 bases, the J end by 4 bases, with 12 bases between. Germline values: CDR1 SGHAT, CDR2 FQNNGV. This CDR3 region has 14 residues.

On this clonotype: A junction boundary mismatches the germline segment, possibly from a read error. The V gene is TRBV7-7, the J gene TRBJ2-7, with D maybe TRBD2 (6 bases). Germline assignment: CDR1 SSHAT and CDR2 FNYEAQ (reference sequence). This CDR3 contains 15 residues. In DNA, the CDR3 is TGTGCTAGCAGCTTAGCGGAGGGCAGTACCTACGAGCAGTACTTC. Its protein product is CASSLAEGSTYEQYF.

This clonotype appeared many times. The chain joins TRBV7-2 to TRBJ2-2; possibly TRBD2 for D (5 bases). There are 15 residues in the CDR3. V was trimmed by 3 bases and J by 2 bases, leaving 10 bases between them. Germline-derived CDR1 and CDR2 are SGHTA and FQGNSA. The CDR3 bases are TGTGCCAGCAGCTTGGGAGAGGGCAACACCGGGGAGCTGTTTTTT. Its protein is CASSLGEGNTGELFF.

This clonotype occurred a few times. The chain uses TRBV7-2 and TRBJ2-7, with 9 bases that match TRBD1. Trimming at V came to 5 bases and at J to 2 bases, leaving 10 bases not matched to a gene. The CDR3 contains 16 residues. CDR1 SGHTA and CDR2 FQGNSA come from the germline V gene. The CDR3 DNA is TGTGCCAGCAGCCGGCACGGACAGGGGCAAACCTACGAGCAGTACTTC. Its protein is CASSRHGQGQTYEQYF.

To note about this clonotype: Just one base apart from a much larger clone, this may be a read error. The rearrangement links TRBV19 to TRBJ1-1; TRBD1 is a possible D gene (6 bases). V was trimmed by 8 bases and J by 4 bases, leaving 17 bases between them. The length of the CDR3 is 14 residues. Germline V gene sequence: CDR1 LNHDA, CDR2 SQIVND (reference sequence). The DNA of the CDR3 is TGTGCCAGTGGTCCCCGACAGGTTGGCACTGAAGCTTTCTTT. It is translated as CASGPRQVGTEAFF.